The 23 T cell receptor beta chains in this list originate from one sample, sequenced in a study of OX40 agonist ivuxolimab in advanced cancers. Profiling relied on immunoSEQ multiplex PCR, and the TCRdb table lists in-frame clones only, not all of them. Found here are 9,000 to 13,000 clones, about 82% of them singletons; the top ten hold more than 9%. The sample consisted of CD4+ or CD8+ T cells sorted from blood, taken in a trial of the OX40 agonist ivuxolimab. The receptors shown here come from an adult with an advanced solid tumor such as melanoma, head and neck, liver or kidney cancer.

This chain links TRBV4-1 with TRBJ2-1; unclear D gene. Germline CDR1 and CDR2: MGHRA and YSYEKL. The ends were cut back, 4 bases at V and 0 bases at J, with 7 bases in the middle. CDR3 size: 14 residues. The CDR3 region has the DNA TGCGCCAGCAGCCTCCCGAGCTCCTACAATGAGCAGTTCTTC. Its protein product is CASSLPSSYNEQFF.

The J gene is TRBJ2-3, the V gene TRBV6-4; either TRBD1 or TRBD2 may supply D (5 bases each). This CDR3 comprises 13 residues. CDR1 and CDR2 from the germline V gene are MRHNA and SNTAGT. The V end lost 2 bases, the J end lost 2 bases, and 5 bases lay between the germline ends. CDR3 bases: TGTGCCAGCAGTGACGGGACCACAGATACGCAGTATTTT. It encodes CASSDGTTDTQYF.

The chain recombines TRBV7-9 with TRBJ2-7; 7 bases match TRBD1. The germline V gene encodes CDR1 SEHNR and CDR2 FQNEAQ (reference sequence). V lost 3 bases, J lost 1 base, and 9 bases stayed unmatched. CDR3 size: 16 residues. The CDR3 DNA is TGTGCCAGCAGCTTCATAACAGGGGCGTCATCCTACGAGCAGTACTTC. Translation: CASSFITGASSYEQYF.

The chain combines TRBV19 with TRBJ2-5, with D uncertain. Germline V gives CDR1 LNHDA, CDR2 SQIVND (reference sequence). The CDR3 contains 11 residues. V gave up 0 bases and J gave up 7 bases, with 3 bases separating them. The CDR3 is CASSIDRTQYF. The CDR3 DNA reads as TGTGCCAGTAGTATAGATCGGACCCAGTACTTC.

The chain recombines TRBV27 with TRBJ2-1; 9 positions match TRBD1. Germline V gene sequence: CDR1 MNHEY, CDR2 SMNVEV (reference sequence). After removal of 6 bases from V and 6 bases from J, the junction contained 6 bases not matched to a gene. The CDR3 is 14 residues long. The CDR3 reads CASRMGQGGNEQFF. CDR3 bases: TGTGCCAGCAGAATGGGACAGGGCGGCAATGAGCAGTTCTTC.

This clone was found a few times. This CDR3 is CASSLNDGLANYNEQFF. The CDR3 DNA sequence: TGCGCCAGCAGCCTCAACGACGGACTAGCGAACTACAATGAGCAGTTCTTC. This rearrangement joins TRBV4-3 to TRBJ2-1; TRBD2 matches 9 bases. V lost 4 bases, J lost 3 bases, and 10 bases stayed unmatched. The CDR3 consists of 17 residues. Germline CDR1 reads LGHNA; CDR2 reads YSLEER.

In its sample, this clone was seen once. J is TRBJ2-7 and V is TRBV28, with TRBD1 as a possible D gene (6 bases). V was cut by 6 bases and J by 2 bases, with 11 bases left in between. Germline V gene sequence: CDR1 MDHEN, CDR2 SYDVKM. This CDR3 comprises 13 residues. In nucleotides, the CDR3 is TGTGCCAGCAGGCAGGGGTGGACCTACGAGCAGTACTTC. It encodes CASRQGWTYEQYF.

As DNA, the CDR3 is TGTGCCAGCAGCTTAAGGTGGGACCCCACAGATACGCAGTATTTT. Translating gives CASSLRWDPTDTQYF. The genes are TRBV11-2 and TRBJ2-3; D possibly matches TRBD1 or TRBD2 (5 bases each). The CDR3 spans 15 residues. Per germline, CDR1 SGHAT and CDR2 FQNNGV. V was shortened by 2 bases and J by 2 bases, with 11 bases between the two germline ends.

The chain is built from TRBV9 and TRBJ1-2; D is unclear. CDR1 and CDR2 from the germline V gene are SGDLS and YYNGEE. V was clipped by 6 bases and J by 0 bases, with 15 bases between them. The CDR3 consists of 15 residues. This CDR3 reads CASTTSGAANYGYTF. In DNA form, the CDR3 reads TGTGCCAGCACCACGTCAGGTGCAGCTAACTATGGCTACACCTTC.

V usage is TRBV28 and J usage is TRBJ1-5; D call uncertain. The CDR3 sequence is 17 residues long. The ends were cut back, 3 bases at V and 1 base at J, with 16 bases in the middle. Germline V gene sequence: CDR1 MDHEN, CDR2 SYDVKM. CDR3 region: CASSFWEQASSNQPQHF. DNA of the CDR3: TGTGCCAGCAGTTTTTGGGAGCAGGCTTCCAGCAATCAGCCCCAGCATTTT.

The rearrangement uses TRBV28 and TRBJ2-7; D call uncertain. Deletions cut 6 bases from V and 1 base from J, with 4 bases between. The CDR3 consists of 11 residues. In germline, CDR1 is MDHEN, CDR2 SYDVKM. The CDR3 DNA follows: TGTGCCAGCAGGAGTTCCTACGAGCAGTACTTC. It is translated as CASRSSYEQYF.

The J gene is TRBJ2-7, the V gene TRBV4-1, with D perhaps matching TRBD1 (5 bases). Germline loops: CDR1 MGHRA, CDR2 YSYEKL. This CDR3 contains 13 residues. V was trimmed by 4 bases and J by 0 bases, leaving 7 bases between them. The CDR3 nucleotides read TGCGCCAGCAGCCCCAGGGACTCCTACGAGCAGTACTTC. As protein: CASSPRDSYEQYF.

The CDR3 DNA reads as TGTGCCAGCAGTGAATCTTCGGGGCACACAGATACGCAGTATTTT. This sequence encodes CASSESSGHTDTQYF. The rearrangement joins TRBV6-1 to TRBJ2-3; D might be TRBD1 or TRBD2, each matching 5 bases. Trimming took off 2 bases at V and 2 bases at J, with 11 bases between the two ends. The CDR3 is 15 amino acids. Germline CDR1 is MNHNS and CDR2 is SASEGT.

The chain has TRBV6-5 and TRBJ1-5; D gene unclear. Germline CDR1 MNHEY, CDR2 SVGAGI. This CDR3 has 14 amino acids. With 6 bases removed from V and 2 bases from J, the gap between germline ends came to 11 bases. CDR3 loop: CASRRPGRNQPQHF. CDR3 nucleotide sequence: TGTGCCAGCAGACGACCCGGACGCAATCAGCCCCAGCATTTT.

This chain links TRBV9 with TRBJ2-2; a possible D gene is TRBD2 (6 bases). The germline V and J ends were trimmed by 3 bases and 6 bases, with 9 bases remaining between them. The CDR3 consists of 13 residues. The germline V gene has CDR1 SGDLS and CDR2 YYNGEE. The CDR3 nucleotides are TGTGCCAGCAGCGCTAGCGTCGCCGGGGAGCTGTTTTTT. Its translation: CASSASVAGELFF.

This chain links TRBV15 with TRBJ2-3, with D unclear. This CDR3 spans 12 amino acids. CDR1 and CDR2 (germline): LNHNV, YYDKDF (reference sequence). Trimming took off 0 bases at V and 7 bases at J, with 5 bases between the two ends. For the CDR3, the DNA is TGTGCCACCAGCAGAGATACCTATACGCAGTATTTT. Translated, it gives CATSRDTYTQYF.

The V call is TRBV21-1, the J call TRBJ1-3; the table's D gene call, TRBD1, was not cross checked with the DNA. TRBV21-1 is a pseudogene. The CDR3 covers 16 residues. The chain's CDR3 is CASSKGQGKRGNTIYF. CDR3 nucleotide sequence: TGTGCCAGCAGCAAAGGACAGGGGAAACGTGGAAACACCATATATTTT.

J is TRBJ1-1 and V is TRBV7-9; unclear D gene. V was shortened by 5 bases and J by 0 bases, with 13 bases between the two germline ends. Per the germline V gene, CDR1 is SEHNR and CDR2 is FQNEAQ (reference sequence). The CDR3 sequence is 15 residues long. Here the CDR3 reads CASSASESMNTEAFF. The CDR3 DNA reads TGTGCCAGCAGCGCCTCGGAGTCCATGAACACTGAAGCTTTCTTT.

Turning to this clone: The same CDR3 is also encoded by other DNA sequences in this sample. The chain has TRBV19 and TRBJ1-1, with D possibly being TRBD1 (5 bases). CDR1 is LNHDA, CDR2 SQIVND, per germline (reference sequence). Trimming stripped 3 bases from V and 2 bases from J, with 7 bases between. The CDR3 runs to 13 residues. In nucleotides, the CDR3 is TGTGCCAGTAGTATCCGGGGCAACACTGAAGCTTTCTTT. This gives the protein CASSIRGNTEAFF.

The rearrangement joins TRBV20-1 to TRBJ2-7, with D uncertain. The CDR3 is 11 residues long. Germline V gene data show CDR1 as DFQATT and CDR2 as SNEGSKA (reference sequence). V shed 6 bases and J shed 0 bases, with 6 bases lying between them. CDR3 protein: CSAGSSYEQYF. The CDR3 nucleotides are TGCAGTGCCGGGTCCTCCTACGAGCAGTACTTC.

This clone is deemed medium-sized. The chain uses TRBV7-8 and TRBJ2-1; possible D gene TRBD2, 6 bases. V lost 8 bases to trimming and J lost 6 bases, with 17 bases between them. Looked up from germline, CDR1 is SGHVS and CDR2 is FQNEAQ. The CDR3 has 14 residues. This CDR3 reads CASSLAGGGNEQFF. The CDR3 DNA reads as TGTGCCAGCTCTCTAGCCGGGGGAGGCAATGAGCAGTTCTTC. Full variable domain (remainder filled in from reference TRBV7-8 and TRBJ2-1): GAGVSQSPRYKVAKRGQDVALRCDPISGHVSLFWYQQALGQGPEFLTYFQNEAQLDKSGLPSDRFFAERPEGSVSTLKIQRTQQEDSAVYLCASSLAGGGNEQFFGPGTRLTVL.

J is TRBJ2-3 and V is TRBV7-6; no reliable D call. V was clipped by 4 bases and J by 0 bases, with 11 bases between them. CDR3 length equals 15 residues. Germline V gene data show CDR1 as SGHVS and CDR2 as FNYEAQ. The CDR3 sequence: CASSSEQASTDTQYF. For the CDR3, the DNA is TGTGCCAGCAGCTCGGAACAAGCGAGCACAGATACGCAGTATTTT.

The gene calls are TRBV11-2 and TRBJ1-4, with 9 bases lining up with TRBD1. The CDR3 contains 15 residues. The germline gives CDR1 SGHAT, CDR2 FQNNGV. V lost 1 base, J lost 8 bases, and 5 bases stayed unmatched. CDR3 protein: CASSLAGQGQEKLFF. The DNA for the CDR3 is TGTGCCAGCAGCTTAGCGGGACAGGGACAGGAAAAACTGTTTTTT.